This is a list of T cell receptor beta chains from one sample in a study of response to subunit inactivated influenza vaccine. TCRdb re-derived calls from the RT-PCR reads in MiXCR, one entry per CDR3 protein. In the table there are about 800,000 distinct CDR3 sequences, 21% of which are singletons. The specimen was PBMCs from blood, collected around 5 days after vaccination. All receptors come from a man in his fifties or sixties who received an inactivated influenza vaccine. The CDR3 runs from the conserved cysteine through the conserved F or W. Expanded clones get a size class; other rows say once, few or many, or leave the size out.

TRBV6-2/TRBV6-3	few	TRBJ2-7	CASSNLLYEQYF
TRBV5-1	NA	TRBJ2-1	CASSFGAQGGGYNEQFF
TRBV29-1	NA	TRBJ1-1	CSVAAQAEAFF
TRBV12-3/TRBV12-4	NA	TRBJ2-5	CASSQTGTETQYF
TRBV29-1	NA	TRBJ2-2	CSVEDVGTSGGLTGELFF
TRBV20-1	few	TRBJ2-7	CSARWGGREQYF
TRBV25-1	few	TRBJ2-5	CASRKNSGGQETQYF
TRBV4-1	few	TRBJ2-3	CASSQVASGWADTQYF
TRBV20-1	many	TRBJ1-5	CSAREGAGGQPQHF
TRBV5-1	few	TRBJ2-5	CASSLGQLREETQYF
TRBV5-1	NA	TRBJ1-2	CASSLVGQGKDGYTF
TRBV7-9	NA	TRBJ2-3	CASSLAQGVSTDTQYF
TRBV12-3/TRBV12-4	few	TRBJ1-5	CASSHGQTSNQPQHF
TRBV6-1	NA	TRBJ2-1	CASTQGGTNEQFF
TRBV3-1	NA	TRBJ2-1	CASSQDPGVADEQFF
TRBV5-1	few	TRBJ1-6	CASSFGIQGRNSPLHF
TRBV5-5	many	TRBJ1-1	CASSLPYSTEAFF
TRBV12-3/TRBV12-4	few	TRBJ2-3	CASSPTTSGYTDTQYF
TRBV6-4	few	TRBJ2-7	CASTHEQYF
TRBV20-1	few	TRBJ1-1	CSAMGGLNTEAFF
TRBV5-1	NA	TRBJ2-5	CASSSGQGVWETQYF
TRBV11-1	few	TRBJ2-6	CASSSGTGLYSGANVLTF
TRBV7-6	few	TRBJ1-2	CASSSFGTWRNGYTF
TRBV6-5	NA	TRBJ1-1	CASSYMKGAANTEAFF
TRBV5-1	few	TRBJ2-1	CASSLAAGPYNEQFF
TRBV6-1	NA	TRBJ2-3	CASRSGALSTDTQYF